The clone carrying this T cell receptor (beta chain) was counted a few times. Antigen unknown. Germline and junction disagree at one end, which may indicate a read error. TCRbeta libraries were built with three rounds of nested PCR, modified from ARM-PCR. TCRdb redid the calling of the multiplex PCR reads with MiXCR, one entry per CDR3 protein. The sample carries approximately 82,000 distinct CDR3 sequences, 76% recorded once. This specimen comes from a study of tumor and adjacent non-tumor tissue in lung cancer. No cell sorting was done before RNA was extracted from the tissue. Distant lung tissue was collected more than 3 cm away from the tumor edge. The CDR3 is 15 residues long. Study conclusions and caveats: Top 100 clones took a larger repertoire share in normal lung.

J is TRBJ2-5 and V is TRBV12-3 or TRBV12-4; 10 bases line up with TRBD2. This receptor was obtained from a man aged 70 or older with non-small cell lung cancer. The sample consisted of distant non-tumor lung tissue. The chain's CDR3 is CTSRGLAGVVETQYF. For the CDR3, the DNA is TGTACCAGTCGCGGGCTAGCGGGAGTGGTGGAGACCCAGTACTTC.